Below, 14 T cell receptor beta chains from the same sample are listed, as sequenced in a study of cytomegalovirus exposure and HLA in healthy donors. PCR involved 60 Vbeta and 13 Jbeta primers. Here immunoSEQ multiplex PCR was the method, and the copy in TCRdb shows in-frame clones only, minus some. The sample holds over 150,000 clones; 75% to 85% are singletons and the top ten take 2% to 2.5%. The sample taken for sequencing was PBMCs. The receptors were gathered from a woman in her 30s in good health and CMV-seronegative.

Here the CDR3 DNA reads TGTGCCAGCAGCTCAGGGTCTGGCTACACCTTC. This gives the protein CASSSGSGYTF. V is TRBV7-6 and J is TRBJ1-2; D possibly corresponds to TRBD1 (5 bases). Trimming took off 4 bases at V and 7 bases at J, with 7 bases between the two ends. Germline V gene data show CDR1 as SGHVS and CDR2 as FNYEAQ. The CDR3 has 11 amino acids.

CDR3 in amino acids: CASRLGTNYEQYF. The CDR3, as DNA: TGCGCCAGCAGACTAGGGACAAACTACGAGCAGTACTTC. The V gene is TRBV5-1, the J gene TRBJ2-7, with TRBD1 as a possible D gene (6 bases). The germline CDR1 and CDR2 sequences are SGHRS and YFSETQ. V gave up 5 bases and J gave up 3 bases, with 12 bases separating them. CDR3 length equals 13 residues. Variable domain in full (rest from reference TRBV5-1 and TRBJ2-7): KAGVTQTPRYLIKTRGQQVTLSCSPISGHRSVSWYQQTPGQGLQFLFEYFSETQRNKGNFPGRFSGRQFSNSRSEMNVSTLELGDSALYLCASRLGTNYEQYFGPGTRLTVT.

Regarding this clone: At the DNA level, this CDR3 is encoded by other sequences in the same sample as well. V is TRBV6-5 and J is TRBJ1-1; unclear D gene. V was cut by 0 bases and J by 1 base, with 3 bases left in between. This CDR3 has 13 amino acids. CDR1 MNHEY and CDR2 SVGAGI come from the germline V gene. For the CDR3, the DNA is TGTGCCAGCAGTTACTCCAGGAACACTGAAGCTTTCTTT. Its translation: CASSYSRNTEAFF.

J is TRBJ2-1 and V is TRBV27; 8 positions match TRBD1. The CDR3 spans 16 residues. Germline V gene lookup returns CDR1 MNHEY and CDR2 SMNVEV (reference sequence). The ends lost 7 bases at V and 0 bases at J; junction bases unmatched: 8. CDR3 coding DNA: TGTGCCAGCACTCCAGGGGGCATGAGCTCCTACAATGAGCAGTTCTTC. Translation: CASTPGGMSSYNEQFF.

The V gene is TRBV27, the J gene TRBJ2-3, with D possibly matching TRBD2 (6 bases). In germline, CDR1 is MNHEY, CDR2 SMNVEV (reference sequence). The CDR3 length is 14 residues. V lost 3 bases and J 5 bases, leaving 12 bases between the germline ends. The CDR3 is CASSLNWGLDTQYF. CDR3 in DNA: TGTGCCAGCAGTTTGAACTGGGGACTAGATACGCAGTATTTT.

In this sample, this clone turned up once. The chain joins TRBV6-1 to TRBJ2-1; possibly TRBD2 for D (6 bases). The length of the CDR3 is 15 residues. Germline loops: CDR1 MNHNS, CDR2 SASEGT. The germline V and J ends were trimmed by 7 bases and 1 base, with 14 bases remaining between them. Here the CDR3 reads CASTVTGTSYNEQFF. The DNA for the CDR3 is TGTGCCAGCACGGTTACCGGGACTTCCTACAATGAGCAGTTCTTC.

The rearrangement uses TRBV28 and TRBJ2-7; D might be TRBD1 (6 bases). V gave up 6 bases and J gave up 1 base, with 13 bases separating them. Germline loops: CDR1 MDHEN, CDR2 SYDVKM. CDR3 length: 14 residues. This CDR3 is CASSLDRRSYEQYF. CDR3 coding DNA: TGTGCCAGCAGCCTTGACAGGAGATCCTACGAGCAGTACTTC. Full variable domain (missing parts from reference TRBV28 and TRBJ2-7): DVKVTQSSRYLVKRTGEKVFLECVQDMDHENMFWYRQDPGLGLRLIYFSYDVKMKEKGDIPEGYSVSREKKERFSLILESASTNQTSMYLCASSLDRRSYEQYFGPGTRLTVT.

The V call is TRBV7-2, the J call TRBJ1-1; 8 nucleotides match TRBD1. Germline assignment: CDR1 SGHTA and CDR2 FQGNSA. This CDR3 contains 13 residues. V shed 4 bases, J shed 9 bases, and the junction held 7 bases outside the gene matches. DNA of the CDR3: TGTGCCAGCAGCTCCGGACAGGGAGCGAAAGCTTTCTTT. Amino acid sequence: CASSSGQGAKAFF.

For the CDR3, the DNA is TGCGCCAGCAGCCAAGATTTAGCGTGGGAGCAGTACTTC. Amino acids: CASSQDLAWEQYF. This chain links TRBV4-3 with TRBJ2-7; the D gene is possibly TRBD2 (5 bases). This CDR3 has 13 residues. V was cut by 0 bases and J by 7 bases, with 10 bases left in between. Germline-derived CDR1 and CDR2 are LGHNA and YSLEER.

The chain employs TRBV5-4 and TRBJ2-3; a possible D gene is TRBD2 (6 bases). The CDR3 loop spans 16 amino acids. Germline CDR1 reads SGHNT; CDR2 reads YYREEE (reference sequence). Trimming removed 0 bases at V and 1 base at J, with 12 bases between. The CDR3 DNA reads TGTGCCAGCAGCTTGGGTTACGGGGGAGGCACAGATACGCAGTATTTT. Its protein is CASSLGYGGGTDTQYF.

The chain is built from TRBV4-3 and TRBJ1-5; 7 bases map to TRBD1. The length of the CDR3 is 15 residues. Germline V gene sequence: CDR1 LGHNA, CDR2 YSLEER. V shed 1 base, J shed 8 bases, and the junction held 8 bases outside the gene matches. This CDR3 is CASSQGTGVNEPQHF. CDR3 DNA: TGCGCCAGCAGCCAAGGAACAGGGGTAAACGAGCCCCAGCATTTT.

The chain couples TRBV4-1 to TRBJ2-7, with 11 bases lining up with TRBD2. This CDR3 region has 16 residues. In germline, CDR1 is MGHRA, CDR2 YSYEKL. With V trimmed by 2 bases and J by 5 bases, 8 bases remained unmatched. The CDR3 region has the DNA TGCGCCAGCAGCCAAAACCTAGCGGGAGGTGTGCACGAGCAGTACTTC. It codes for CASSQNLAGGVHEQYF.

The chain joins TRBV28 to TRBJ1-5; D gene ambiguous. Trimming removed 7 bases from V and 0 bases from J, with 13 bases in between. Per the germline V gene, CDR1 is MDHEN and CDR2 is SYDVKM. This CDR3 comprises 15 residues. CDR3 residues: CASTPGGSSNQPQHF. In DNA, the CDR3 is TGTGCCAGCACCCCCGGAGGGTCTAGCAATCAGCCCCAGCATTTT.

This clone has just a few counts. The DNA of the CDR3 is TGCGCCAGCAGCCGGGAAAGCGGAGAGGGCCAGTACTTC. Its protein product is CASSRESGEGQYF. The J gene is TRBJ2-5, the V gene TRBV4-3; TRBD2 is a possible D gene (5 bases). From germline, CDR1 is LGHNA and CDR2 YSLEER. Trimming stripped 4 bases from V and 10 bases from J, with 16 bases between. CDR3 length equals 13 residues.